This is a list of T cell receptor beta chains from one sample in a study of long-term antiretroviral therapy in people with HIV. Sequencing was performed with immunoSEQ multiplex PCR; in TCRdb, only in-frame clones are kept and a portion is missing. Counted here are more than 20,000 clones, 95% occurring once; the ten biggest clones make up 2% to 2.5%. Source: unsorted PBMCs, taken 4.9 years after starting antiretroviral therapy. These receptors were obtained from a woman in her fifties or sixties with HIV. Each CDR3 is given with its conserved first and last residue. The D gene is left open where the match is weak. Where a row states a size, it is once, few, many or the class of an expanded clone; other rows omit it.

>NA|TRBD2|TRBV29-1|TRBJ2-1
TGCAGCGGTCAAGGGACTAGCGGGAGGGCCCACAATGAGCAGTTCTTC
CSGQGTSGRAHNEQFF
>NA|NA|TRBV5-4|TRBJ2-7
TGTGCCAGCAGCTTGGGACTCAGATACGAGCAGTACTTC
CASSLGLRYEQYF
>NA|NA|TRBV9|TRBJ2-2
TGTGCCAGCAGCGTAGCGGTCTCGTTTAGCGGGGAGCTGTTTTTT
CASSVAVSFSGELFF
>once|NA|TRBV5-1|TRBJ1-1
TGCGCCAGCAGCCTAGGGTATCCCACTGAAGCTTTCTTT
CASSLGYPTEAFF
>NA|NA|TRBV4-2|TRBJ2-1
TGTGCCAGCAGCCAAGGTCAGGGTTCTAGCCCCAATGAGCAGTTCTTC
CASSQGQGSSPNEQFF
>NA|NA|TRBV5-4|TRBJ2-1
TGTGCCAGCAGCTTGGGAGGGAGCTCCTACAATGAGCAGTTCTTC
CASSLGGSSYNEQFF
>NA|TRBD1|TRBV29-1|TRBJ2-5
TGCAGCGCACTAACAGGGGCCCAAGAGACCCAGTACTTC
CSALTGAQETQYF
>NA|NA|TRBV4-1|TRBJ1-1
TGCGCCAGCAGCCAAAGGGTAGTGAACACTGAAGCTTTCTTT
CASSQRVVNTEAFF
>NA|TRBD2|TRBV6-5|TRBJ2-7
TGTGCCAGCAGTTCTGAGGGAGCGGGAGGACAGTACGAGCAGTACTTC
CASSSEGAGGQYEQYF
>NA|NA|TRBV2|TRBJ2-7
TGTGCCAGCAGTGAGTTTCTGTCTACAAAAGGTTTCACGGGCTCCTACGAGCAGTACTTC
CASSEFLSTKGFTGSYEQYF
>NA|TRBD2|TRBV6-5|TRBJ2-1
TGTGCCAGCAGTTCCGCGGGAGCGAGGCAGTTCTTC
CASSSAGARQFF
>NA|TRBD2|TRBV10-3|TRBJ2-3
TGTGCCATCAGTGAGCTCGTCGGGACTAGCGGGAGACAGACAGATACGCAGTATTTT
CAISELVGTSGRQTDTQYF
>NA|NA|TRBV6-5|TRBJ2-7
TGTGCCAGCAGCGTAGGGCAGGCCGCCTACGAGCAGTACTTC
CASSVGQAAYEQYF
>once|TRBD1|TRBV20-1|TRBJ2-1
TGCAGTGCTAGGCAGGGGGCCCCCCAGTTCTTC
CSARQGAPQFF
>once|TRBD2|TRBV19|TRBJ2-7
TGTGCCAGTAGTTCCCGGACTAGCGGGATTACCTACGAGCAGTACTTC
CASSSRTSGITYEQYF
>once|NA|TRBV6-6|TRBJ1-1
TGTGCCAGCAAGGCTGGGGCGCGTGACACTGAAGCTTTCTTT
CASKAGARDTEAFF
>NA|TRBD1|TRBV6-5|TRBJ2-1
TGTGCCAGCAGCTTGACAGGGGGCGTCAATGAGCAGTTCTTC
CASSLTGGVNEQFF
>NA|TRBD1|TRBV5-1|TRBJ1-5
TGCGCCAGCAGCCCGGCCGGGACAGGGGTAGGTCAGCCCCAGCATTTT
CASSPAGTGVGQPQHF
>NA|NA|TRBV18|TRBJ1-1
TGTGCCAGCTCACCAAGGGGGGGGAACACTGAAGCTTTCTTT
CASSPRGGNTEAFF
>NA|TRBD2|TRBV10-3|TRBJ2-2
TGTGCCATCAGTGGGCCGGGACTAGCGGGAGGCCTCACCGGGGAGCTGTTTTTT
CAISGPGLAGGLTGELFF
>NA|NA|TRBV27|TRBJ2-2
TGTGCCAGCAGGCCGTGGGGGGTTTCGACCGGGGAGCTGTTTTTT
CASRPWGVSTGELFF
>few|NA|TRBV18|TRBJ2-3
TGTGCCAGCTCACCACGGGGGGCCACTGGCTCTGATACGCAGTATTTT
CASSPRGATGSDTQYF
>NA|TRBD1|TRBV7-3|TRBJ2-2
TGTGCCAGCAGCGCGACGCCGGACAGGGTGAACACCGGGGAGCTGTTTTTT
CASSATPDRVNTGELFF
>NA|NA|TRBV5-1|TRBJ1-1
TGCGCCAGCAGCTTGGGAACCCAGAACACTGAAGCTTTCTTT
CASSLGTQNTEAFF
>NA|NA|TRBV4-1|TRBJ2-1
TGCGCCAGCAGCCCCCGGGACCTGCGAGGGGAGCAGTTCTTC
CASSPRDLRGEQFF
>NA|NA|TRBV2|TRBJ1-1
TGTGCCACCAACCAGGGTTTGGGGGAAAGCGCTGAAGCTTTCTTT
CATNQGLGESAEAFF
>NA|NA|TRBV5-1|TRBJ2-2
TGCGCCAGCAGCTTGGGGAGCGCCGCCGGGGAGCTGTTTTTT
CASSLGSAAGELFF
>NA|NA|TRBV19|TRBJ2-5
TGTGCCAGTTGTGCGGGGACTGCGGGATGGGAGACCCAGTACTTC
CASCAGTAGWETQYF
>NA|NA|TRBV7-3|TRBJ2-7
TGTGCCAGCAGCTTAACAGGGAGGAACTACGAGCAGTACTTC
CASSLTGRNYEQYF
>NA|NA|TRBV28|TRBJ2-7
TGTGCCAGCAAAGAGGGTATGGAGCAGTACTTC
CASKEGMEQYF
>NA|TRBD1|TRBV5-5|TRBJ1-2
TGTGCCAGCAGCCGAAAGACAGGGATTGATAACTATGGCTACACCTTC
CASSRKTGIDNYGYTF
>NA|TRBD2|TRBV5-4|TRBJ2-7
TGTGCCAGCAGCGGGGGACTAGCCGTCTACGAGCAGTACTTC
CASSGGLAVYEQYF
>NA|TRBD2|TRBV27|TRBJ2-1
TGTGCCAGCAGTTTAAGGGGAGGGAGGCAGGTCCATGAGCAGTTCTTC
CASSLRGGRQVHEQFF